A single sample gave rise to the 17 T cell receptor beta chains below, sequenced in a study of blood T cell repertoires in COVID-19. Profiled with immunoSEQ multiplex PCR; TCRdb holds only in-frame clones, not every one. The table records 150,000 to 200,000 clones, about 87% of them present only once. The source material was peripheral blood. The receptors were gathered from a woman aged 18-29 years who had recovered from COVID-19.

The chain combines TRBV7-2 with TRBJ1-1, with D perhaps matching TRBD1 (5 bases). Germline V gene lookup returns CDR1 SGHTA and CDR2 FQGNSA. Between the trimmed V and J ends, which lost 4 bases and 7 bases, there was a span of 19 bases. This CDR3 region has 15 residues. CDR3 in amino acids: CASSSPDAGLFEAFF. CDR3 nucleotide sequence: TGTGCCAGCAGCTCCCCCGACGCGGGGCTTTTTGAAGCTTTCTTT.

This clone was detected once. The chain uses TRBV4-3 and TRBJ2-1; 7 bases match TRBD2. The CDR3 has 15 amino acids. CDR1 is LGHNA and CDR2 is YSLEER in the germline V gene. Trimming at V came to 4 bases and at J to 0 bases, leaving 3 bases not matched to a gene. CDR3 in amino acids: CASSPSGPSYNEQFF. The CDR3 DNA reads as TGCGCCAGCAGCCCTAGCGGACCCTCCTACAATGAGCAGTTCTTC.

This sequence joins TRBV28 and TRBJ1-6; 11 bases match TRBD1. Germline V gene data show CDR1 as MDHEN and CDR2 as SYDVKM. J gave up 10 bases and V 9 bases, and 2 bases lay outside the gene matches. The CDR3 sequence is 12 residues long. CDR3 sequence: CASGQGASPLHF. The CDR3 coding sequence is TGTGCCAGTGGACAGGGGGCCTCACCCCTCCACTTT.

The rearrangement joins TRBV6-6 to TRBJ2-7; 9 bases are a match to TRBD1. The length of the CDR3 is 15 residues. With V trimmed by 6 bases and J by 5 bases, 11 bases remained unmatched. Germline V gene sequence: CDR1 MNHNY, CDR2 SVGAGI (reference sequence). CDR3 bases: TGTGCCAGCAGCCCGGGACAGGGCCCCCTCCACGAGCAGTACGTC. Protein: CASSPGQGPLHEQYV.

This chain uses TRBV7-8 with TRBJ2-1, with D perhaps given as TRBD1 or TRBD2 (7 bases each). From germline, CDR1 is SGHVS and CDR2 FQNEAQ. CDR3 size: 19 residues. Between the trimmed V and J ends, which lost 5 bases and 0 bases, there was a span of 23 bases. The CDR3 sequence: CASSQGGLAEWGSYNEQFF. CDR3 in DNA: TGTGCCAGCAGCCAGGGGGGGCTAGCGGAGTGGGGCTCCTACAATGAGCAGTTCTTC.

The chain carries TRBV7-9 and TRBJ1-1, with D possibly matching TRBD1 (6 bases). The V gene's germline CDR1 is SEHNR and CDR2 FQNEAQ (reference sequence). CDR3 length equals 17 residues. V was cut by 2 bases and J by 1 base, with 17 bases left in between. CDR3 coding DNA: TGTGCCAGCAGCTTAAACTTTCGGGGGGGCTGGAACACTGAAGCTTTCTTT. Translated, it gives CASSLNFRGGWNTEAFF.

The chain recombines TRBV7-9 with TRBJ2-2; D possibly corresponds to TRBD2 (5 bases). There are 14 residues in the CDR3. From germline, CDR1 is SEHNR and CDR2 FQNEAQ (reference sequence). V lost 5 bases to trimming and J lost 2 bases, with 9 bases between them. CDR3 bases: TGTGCCAGCAGCCCCCGACTAAACACCGGGGAGCTGTTTTTT. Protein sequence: CASSPRLNTGELFF.

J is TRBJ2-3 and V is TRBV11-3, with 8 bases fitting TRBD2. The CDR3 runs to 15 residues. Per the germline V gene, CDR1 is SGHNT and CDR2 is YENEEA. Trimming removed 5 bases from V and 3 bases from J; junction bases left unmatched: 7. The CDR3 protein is CASSASGSRTDTQYF. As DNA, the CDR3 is TGTGCCAGCAGCGCGAGCGGGAGTAGAACAGATACGCAGTATTTT.

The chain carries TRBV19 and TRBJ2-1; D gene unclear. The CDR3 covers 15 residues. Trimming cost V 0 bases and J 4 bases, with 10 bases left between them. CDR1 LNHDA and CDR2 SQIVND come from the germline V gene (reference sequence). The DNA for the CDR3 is TGTGCCAGTAGTATAGATTTGAACGGGTACAATGAGCAGTTCTTC. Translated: CASSIDLNGYNEQFF.

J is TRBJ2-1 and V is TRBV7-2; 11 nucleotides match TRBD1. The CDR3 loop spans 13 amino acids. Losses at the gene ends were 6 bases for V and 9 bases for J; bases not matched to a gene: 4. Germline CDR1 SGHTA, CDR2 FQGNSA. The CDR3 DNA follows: TGTGCCAGCAGAATAGGGACAGGGGGTGAGCAGTTCTTC. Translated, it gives CASRIGTGGEQFF.

CDR3 DNA: TGCACCAGCAGCCTGGCTAGGACAGATACGCAGTATTTT. It translates to CTSSLARTDTQYF. The rearrangement links TRBV1 to TRBJ2-3; the D call in the table, TRBD2, was not verified against the DNA. TRBV1 is designated a pseudogene. This CDR3 spans 13 amino acids.

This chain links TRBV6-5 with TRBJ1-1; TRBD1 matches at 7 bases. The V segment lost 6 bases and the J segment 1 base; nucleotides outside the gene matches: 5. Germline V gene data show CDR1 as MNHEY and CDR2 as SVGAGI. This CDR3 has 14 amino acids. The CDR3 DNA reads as TGTGCCAGCAGACACAGGGGAGAGAACACTGAAGCTTTCTTT. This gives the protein CASRHRGENTEAFF.

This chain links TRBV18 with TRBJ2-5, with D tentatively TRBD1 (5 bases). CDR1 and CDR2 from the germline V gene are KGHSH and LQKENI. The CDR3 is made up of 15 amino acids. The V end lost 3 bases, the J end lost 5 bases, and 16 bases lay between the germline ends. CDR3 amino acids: CASSPLSGSFETQYF. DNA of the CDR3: TGTGCCAGCTCACCCCTTTCAGGGTCATTTGAGACCCAGTACTTC.

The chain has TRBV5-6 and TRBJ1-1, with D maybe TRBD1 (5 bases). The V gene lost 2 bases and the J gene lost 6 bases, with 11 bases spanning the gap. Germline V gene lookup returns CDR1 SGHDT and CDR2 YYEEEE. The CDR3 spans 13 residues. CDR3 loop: CASSLIQGSEAFF. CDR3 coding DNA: TGTGCCAGCAGCTTAATTCAGGGATCTGAAGCTTTCTTT.

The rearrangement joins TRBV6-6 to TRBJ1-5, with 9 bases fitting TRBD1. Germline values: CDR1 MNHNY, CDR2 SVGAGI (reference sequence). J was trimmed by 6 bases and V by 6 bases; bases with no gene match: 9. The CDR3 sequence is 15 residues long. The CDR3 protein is CASSSDRGVAQPQHF. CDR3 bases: TGTGCCAGCAGCTCCGACAGGGGGGTAGCTCAGCCCCAGCATTTT.

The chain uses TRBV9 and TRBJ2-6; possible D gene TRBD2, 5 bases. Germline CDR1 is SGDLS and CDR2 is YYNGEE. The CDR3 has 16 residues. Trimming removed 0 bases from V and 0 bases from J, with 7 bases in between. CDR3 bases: TGTGCCAGCAGCGTAGCACGGGACTCTGGGGCCAACGTCCTGACTTTC. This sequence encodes CASSVARDSGANVLTF. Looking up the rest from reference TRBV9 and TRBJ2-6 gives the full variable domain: DSGVTQTPKHLITATGQRVTLRCSPRSGDLSVYWYQQSLDQGLQFLIQYYNGEERAKGNILERFSAQQFPDLHSELNLSSLELGDSALYFCASSVARDSGANVLTFGAGSRLTVL.

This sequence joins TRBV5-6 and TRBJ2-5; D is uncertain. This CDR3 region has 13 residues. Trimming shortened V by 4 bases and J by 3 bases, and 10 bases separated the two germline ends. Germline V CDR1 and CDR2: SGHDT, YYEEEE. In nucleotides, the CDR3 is TGTGCCAGCAGCCCTCGACATAAAGAGACCCAGTACTTC. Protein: CASSPRHKETQYF.